These 11 T cell receptor beta chains were sequenced from one sample in a study of Graves' ophthalmopathy and Graves' hyperthyroidism. RNA transcripts provided the template for amplifying TCR beta CDR3 regions. The library came from an HTBI-primed first-round RT-PCR and a second-round multiplex PCR. MiXCR, run by TCRdb on the multiplex PCR reads, gives a single entry per CDR3 protein. The sample has over 150,000 distinct CDR3 sequences; more than 30% are singletons. Sequencing was performed on peripheral blood. Source of these receptors: a middle-aged woman with Graves' ophthalmopathy.

Note on this clonotype: Lacking the conserved final phenylalanine or tryptophan, this CDR3 likely reflects a read error. This CDR3 reads CASSSGVGRGSEQYS. The DNA for the CDR3 is TGTGCCAGCAGCAGTGGGGTGGGCAGGGGTAGTGAGCAGTACTCC. The chain carries TRBV7-2 and TRBJ2-7; D may be TRBD1 (6 bases). Germline V gene sequence: CDR1 SGHTA, CDR2 FQGNSA. V was cut by 5 bases and J by 7 bases, with 21 bases left in between. The length of the CDR3 is 15 residues.

This clonotype was observed a few times. This chain uses TRBV12-3 or TRBV12-4 with TRBJ2-5; 9 bases are shared with TRBD1. The CDR3 is 15 residues long. V was clipped by 2 bases and J by 5 bases; unmatched bases: 6. The CDR3 sequence is CASSLRDRAEETQYF. The CDR3, as DNA: TGTGCCAGCAGTTTAAGGGACAGGGCGGAGGAGACCCAGTACTTC.

This clonotype came up many times. The chain uses TRBV28 and TRBJ2-5, with D possibly TRBD2 on 7 matching bases. There are 15 residues in the CDR3. Trimming cost V 5 bases and J 0 bases, with 13 bases left between them. CDR1 is MDHEN, CDR2 SYDVKM, per germline. The CDR3 DNA reads as TGTGCCAGCAGTGGGGGGGGGGCTTACCAAGAGACCCAGTACTTC. Amino acids: CASSGGGAYQETQYF.

The gene calls are TRBV12-3 or TRBV12-4 and TRBJ2-7; 8 bases map to TRBD1. This CDR3 has 13 residues. Trimming took 3 bases from V and 4 from J; bases not matched to a gene: 2. The CDR3 nucleotides read TGTGCCAGCAGTTTCCGGACAGGGTACGAGCAGTACTTC. Encoded protein: CASSFRTGYEQYF.

This clonotype was counted many times. The chain employs TRBV7-3 and TRBJ2-5, with 9 bases lining up with TRBD1. After removal of 1 base from V and 5 bases from J, the junction contained 8 bases not matched to a gene. Germline values: CDR1 SGHTA, CDR2 FQGTGA. CDR3 size: 16 residues. The CDR3 DNA reads TGTGCCAGCAGCTTAAAGGCGGACAGGGGCAGCGAGACCCAGTACTTC. This encodes CASSLKADRGSETQYF. The full variable domain, its missing parts supplied by reference TRBV7-3 and TRBJ2-5, is GAGVSQTPSNKVTEKGKYVELRCDPISGHTALYWYRQSLGQGPEFLIYFQGTGAADDSGLPNDRFFAVRPEGSVSTLKIQRTERGDSAVYLCASSLKADRGSETQYFGPGTRLLVL.

At least ten counts were recorded for this clonotype. This chain connects TRBV28 to TRBJ1-2; D is unresolved. The CDR3 is made up of 11 amino acids. Trimming shortened V by 11 bases and J by 0 bases, and 7 bases separated the two germline ends. CDR1 is MDHEN, CDR2 SYDVKM, per germline. The CDR3: CALRTNYGYTF. The CDR3 DNA reads as TGTGCCCTTCGGACTAACTATGGCTACACCTTC.

This clonotype came up many times. V usage is TRBV28 and J usage is TRBJ2-7, with D tentatively TRBD1 or TRBD2 (5 bases each). Trimming took off 6 bases at V and 4 bases at J, with 13 bases between the two ends. CDR1 MDHEN and CDR2 SYDVKM come from the germline V gene. The CDR3 is 13 residues long. The DNA of the CDR3 is TGTGCCAGCAGATGGGACGGTTCTTACGAGCAGTACTTC. Residues: CASRWDGSYEQYF. Supplemented by reference TRBV28 and TRBJ2-7, the full variable domain reads DVKVTQSSRYLVKRTGEKVFLECVQDMDHENMFWYRQDPGLGLRLIYFSYDVKMKEKGDIPEGYSVSREKKERFSLILESASTNQTSMYLCASRWDGSYEQYFGPGTRLTVT.

This clonotype was seen ten or more times. In DNA, the CDR3 is TGTGCCACGAGGGGGGGCTACAGGGGGAGCACTGAAGCTTTCTTT. Its protein product is CATRGGYRGSTEAFF. The gene calls are TRBV28 and TRBJ1-1; 8 nucleotides align to TRBD1. Germline V gene data show CDR1 as MDHEN and CDR2 as SYDVKM. With 10 bases clipped from V and 4 bases from J, the junction kept 14 bases outside the gene matches. This CDR3 has 15 residues. The whole variable domain, remainder taken from reference TRBV28 and TRBJ1-1, is DVKVTQSSRYLVKRTGEKVFLECVQDMDHENMFWYRQDPGLGLRLIYFSYDVKMKEKGDIPEGYSVSREKKERFSLILESASTNQTSMYLCATRGGYRGSTEAFFGQGTRLTVV.

The chain is built from TRBV10-3 and TRBJ2-7; no clear D gene. Trimming took off 10 bases at V and 3 bases at J, with 16 bases between the two ends. This CDR3 spans 13 amino acids. Germline CDR1 and CDR2: ENHRY and SYGVKD. CDR3 sequence: CATTATDLYEQYF. CDR3 bases: TGTGCCACCACGGCCACGGACCTCTACGAGCAGTACTTC.

This clonotype was counted at least ten times. The chain carries TRBV27 and TRBJ1-2; the D gene is possibly TRBD1 (6 bases). Germline values: CDR1 MNHEY, CDR2 SMNVEV (reference sequence). The CDR3 is 15 residues long. Trimming took 5 bases from V and 4 from J, leaving 17 bases between them. The chain's CDR3 is CASSVGSGQIYGYTF. CDR3 bases: TGTGCCAGCAGTGTTGGAAGCGGACAGATCTATGGCTACACCTTC.

J is TRBJ1-1 and V is TRBV6-1; D gene ambiguous. Trimming stripped 4 bases from V and 2 bases from J, with 14 bases between. From germline, CDR1 is MNHNS and CDR2 SASEGT. This CDR3 spans 15 amino acids. CDR3 amino acids: CASSATGRSNTEAFF. CDR3 DNA: TGTGCCAGCAGTGCCACCGGGAGATCAAACACTGAAGCTTTCTTT.